This is a list of T cell receptor beta chains from one sample in a study of post-analysis software for immune sequencing data. In TCRdb, the PCR reads were re-called with MiXCR into one record per CDR3 protein. The sample records around 400,000 distinct CDR3 sequences, around a third being singletons. The sequencing sample was made of blood. These receptors all stem from a girl aged 5-17 years with multiple sclerosis. The CDR3 runs from the conserved cysteine through the conserved F or W. D genes are given only for firm matches. Some rows mark clone size as missing; the rest say once, few, many or name a class of expanded clone.

j_call clone_size v_call d_call cdr3_aa cdr3_nt
TRBJ2-7 - TRBV3-1 TRBD2 CASSQFLAGESYEQYF TGTGCCAGCAGCCAATTCCTAGCGGGGGAATCCTACGAGCAGTACTTC
TRBJ2-1 - TRBV20-1 - CSVVGPESYNEQFF TGCAGTGTGGTGGGGCCCGAGTCCTACAATGAGCAGTTCTTC
TRBJ1-5 - TRBV7-2 - CASSFGPSVEPQHF TGTGCCAGCAGCTTTGGGCCCTCCGTTGAGCCCCAGCATTTT
TRBJ1-1 - TRBV11-2 TRBD1 CASSLVLQGAAFF TGTGCCAGCAGCTTAGTTTTACAGGGGGCAGCTTTCTTT
TRBJ2-3 - TRBV27 - CASSLSRPQDTQYF TGTGCCAGCAGTTTATCCAGGCCGCAAGATACGCAGTATTTT
TRBJ1-2 - TRBV20-1 - CSASPPERVANYGYTF TGCAGTGCTAGTCCTCCCGAGCGCGTAGCTAACTATGGCTACACCTTC
TRBJ2-5 - TRBV12-3/TRBV12-4 - CASSPGRSQETQYF TGTGCCAGCAGTCCTGGACGGAGCCAAGAGACCCAGTACTTC
TRBJ2-7 few TRBV6-1 - CASSEAMAVGEQYF TGTGCCAGCAGTGAAGCTATGGCGGTAGGCGAGCAGTACTTC
TRBJ2-5 - TRBV20-1 TRBD2 CSARQASGQETQYF TGCAGTGCTAGGCAAGCTAGCGGCCAAGAGACCCAGTACTTC
TRBJ2-3 few TRBV7-3 TRBD2 CASSPAPGGGSDTQYF TGTGCCAGCAGCCCGGCCCCCGGGGGGGGTTCAGATACGCAGTATTTT
TRBJ1-1 - TRBV5-5 - CASSLGVQGNTEAFF TGTGCCAGCAGCTTGGGGGTACAGGGGAACACTGAAGCTTTCTTT
TRBJ2-5 few TRBV20-1 TRBD2 CSARDRLAGPGAQYF TGCAGTGCTAGAGATAGACTAGCGGGGCCAGGGGCCCAGTACTTC
TRBJ2-3 - TRBV7-9 TRBD2 CASSPDAGGGTDTQYF TGTGCCAGCAGCCCCGACGCGGGGGGTGGGACAGATACGCAGTATTTT
TRBJ2-1 - TRBV6-2/TRBV6-3 TRBD2 CASKQGGGVWEQFF TGTGCCAGCAAACAAGGCGGGGGTGTGTGGGAGCAGTTCTTC
TRBJ1-2 - TRBV20-1 TRBD1 CSARDPGTGLGYDYTF TGCAGTGCTAGGGATCCCGGGACAGGGCTGGGATATGACTACACCTTC